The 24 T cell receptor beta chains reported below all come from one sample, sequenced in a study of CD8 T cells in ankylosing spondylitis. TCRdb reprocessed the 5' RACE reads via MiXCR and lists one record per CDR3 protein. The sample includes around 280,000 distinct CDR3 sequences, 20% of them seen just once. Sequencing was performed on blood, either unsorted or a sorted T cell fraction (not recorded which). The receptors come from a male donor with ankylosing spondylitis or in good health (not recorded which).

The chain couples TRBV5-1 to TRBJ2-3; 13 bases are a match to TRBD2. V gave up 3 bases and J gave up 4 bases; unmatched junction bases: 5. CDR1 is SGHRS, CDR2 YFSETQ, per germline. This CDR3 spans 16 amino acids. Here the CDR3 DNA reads TGCGCCAGCAGCTCGTCGGGACTAGCGGGACCAGATACGCAGTATTTT. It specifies CASSSSGLAGPDTQYF.

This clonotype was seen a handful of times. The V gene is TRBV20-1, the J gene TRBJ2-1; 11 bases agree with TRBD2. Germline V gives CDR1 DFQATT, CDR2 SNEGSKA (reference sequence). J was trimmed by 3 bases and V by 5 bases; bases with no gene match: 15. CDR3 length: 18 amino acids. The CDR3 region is CSALRVAGGLYIYNEQFF. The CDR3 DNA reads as TGCAGTGCTCTCCGGGTAGCGGGGGGGCTTTACATCTACAATGAGCAGTTCTTC.

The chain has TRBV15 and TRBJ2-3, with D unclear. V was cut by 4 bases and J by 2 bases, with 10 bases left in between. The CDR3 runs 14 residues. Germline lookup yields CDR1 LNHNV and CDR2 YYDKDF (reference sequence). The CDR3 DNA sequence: TGTGCCACCAGCACCCCGATCTTCACAGATACGCAGTATTTT. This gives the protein CATSTPIFTDTQYF.

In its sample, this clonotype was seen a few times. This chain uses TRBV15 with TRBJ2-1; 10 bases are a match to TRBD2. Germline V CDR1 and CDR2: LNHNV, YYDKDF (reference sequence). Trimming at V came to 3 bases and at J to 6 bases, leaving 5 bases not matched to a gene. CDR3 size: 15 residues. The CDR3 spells CATSSPSGSFNEQFF. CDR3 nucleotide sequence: TGTGCCACCAGCAGTCCTAGCGGGAGTTTCAATGAGCAGTTCTTC.

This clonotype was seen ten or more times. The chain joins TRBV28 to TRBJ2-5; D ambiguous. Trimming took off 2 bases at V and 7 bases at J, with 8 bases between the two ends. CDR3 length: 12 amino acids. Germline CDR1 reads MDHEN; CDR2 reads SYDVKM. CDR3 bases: TGTGCCAGCAGTTTAGGGGTAGGGACCCAGTACTTC. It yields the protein CASSLGVGTQYF.

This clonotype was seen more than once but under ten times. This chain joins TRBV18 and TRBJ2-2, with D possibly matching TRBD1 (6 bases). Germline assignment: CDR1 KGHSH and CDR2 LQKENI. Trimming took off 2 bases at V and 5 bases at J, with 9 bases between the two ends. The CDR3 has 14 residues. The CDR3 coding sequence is TGTGCCAGCTCACCAATGACAGGAACCGGGGAGCTGTTTTTT. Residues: CASSPMTGTGELFF. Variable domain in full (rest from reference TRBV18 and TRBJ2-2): NAGVMQNPRHLVRRRGQEARLRCSPMKGHSHVYWYRQLPEEGLKFMVYLQKENIIDESGMPKERFSAEFPKEGPSILRIQQVVRGDSAAYFCASSPMTGTGELFFGEGSRLTVL.

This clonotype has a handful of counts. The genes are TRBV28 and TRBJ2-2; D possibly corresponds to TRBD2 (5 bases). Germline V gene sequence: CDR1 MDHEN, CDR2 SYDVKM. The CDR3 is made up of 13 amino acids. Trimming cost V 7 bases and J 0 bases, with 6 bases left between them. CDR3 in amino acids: CASIGTNTGELFF. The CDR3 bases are TGTGCCAGCATCGGGACGAACACCGGGGAGCTGTTTTTT.

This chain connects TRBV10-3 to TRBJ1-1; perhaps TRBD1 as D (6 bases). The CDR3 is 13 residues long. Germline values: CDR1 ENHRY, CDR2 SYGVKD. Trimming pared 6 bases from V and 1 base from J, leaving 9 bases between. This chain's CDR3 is CAISVTGNTEAFF. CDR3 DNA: TGTGCCATCAGCGTGACAGGGAACACTGAAGCTTTCTTT.

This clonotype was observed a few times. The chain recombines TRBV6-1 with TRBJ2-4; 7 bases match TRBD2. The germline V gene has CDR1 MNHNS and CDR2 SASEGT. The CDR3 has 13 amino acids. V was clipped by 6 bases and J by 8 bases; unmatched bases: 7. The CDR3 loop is CASSSREADIQYF. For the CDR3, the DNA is TGTGCCAGCAGCTCCCGGGAGGCGGACATTCAGTACTTC.

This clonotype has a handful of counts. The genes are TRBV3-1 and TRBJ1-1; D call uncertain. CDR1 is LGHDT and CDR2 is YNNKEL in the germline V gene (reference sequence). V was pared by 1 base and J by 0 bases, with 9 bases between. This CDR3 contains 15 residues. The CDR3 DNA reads TGTGCCAGCAGCCAAGGAGGATTCCTGAACACTGAAGCTTTCTTT. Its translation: CASSQGGFLNTEAFF. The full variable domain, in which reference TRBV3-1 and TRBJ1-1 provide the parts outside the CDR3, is DTAVSQTPKYLVTQMGNDKSIKCEQNLGHDTMYWYKQDSKKFLKIMFSYNNKELIINETVPNRFSPKSPDKAHLNLHINSLELGDSAVYFCASSQGGFLNTEAFFGQGTRLTVV.

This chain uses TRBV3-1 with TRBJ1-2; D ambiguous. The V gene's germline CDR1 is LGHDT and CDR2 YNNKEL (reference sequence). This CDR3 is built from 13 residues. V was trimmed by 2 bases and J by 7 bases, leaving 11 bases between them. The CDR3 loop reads CASSQYIGSGYTF. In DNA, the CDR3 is TGTGCCAGCAGCCAATACATCGGGAGTGGCTACACCTTC.

CDR3 sequence (DNA): TGCGCCAGCAGCTCCGCCTTCTCCGCAGATACGCAGTATTTT. Protein sequence: CASSSAFSADTQYF. The chain employs TRBV5-1 and TRBJ2-3; D unresolved. This CDR3 region has 14 residues. CDR1 is SGHRS and CDR2 is YFSETQ in the germline V gene. V was clipped by 3 bases and J by 4 bases, with 12 bases between them.

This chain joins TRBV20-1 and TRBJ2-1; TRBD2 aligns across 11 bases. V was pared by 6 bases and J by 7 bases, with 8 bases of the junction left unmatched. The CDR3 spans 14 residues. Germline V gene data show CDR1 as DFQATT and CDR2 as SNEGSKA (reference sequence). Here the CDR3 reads CSALAGGPKNEQFF. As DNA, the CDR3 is TGCAGTGCGTTAGCGGGAGGGCCGAAGAATGAGCAGTTCTTC.

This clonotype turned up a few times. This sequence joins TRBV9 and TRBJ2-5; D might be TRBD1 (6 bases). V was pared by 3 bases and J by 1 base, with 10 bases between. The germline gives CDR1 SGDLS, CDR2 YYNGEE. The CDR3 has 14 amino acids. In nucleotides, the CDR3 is TGTGCCAGCAGCGCCGGGGACATCCAAGAGACCCAGTACTTC. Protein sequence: CASSAGDIQETQYF.

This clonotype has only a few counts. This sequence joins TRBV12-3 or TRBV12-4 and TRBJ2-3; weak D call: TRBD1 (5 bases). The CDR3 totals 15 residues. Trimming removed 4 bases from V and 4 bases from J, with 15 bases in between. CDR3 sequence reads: CASSSQGGMADTQYF. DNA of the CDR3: TGTGCCAGCAGTTCGCAGGGCGGAATGGCAGATACGCAGTATTTT.

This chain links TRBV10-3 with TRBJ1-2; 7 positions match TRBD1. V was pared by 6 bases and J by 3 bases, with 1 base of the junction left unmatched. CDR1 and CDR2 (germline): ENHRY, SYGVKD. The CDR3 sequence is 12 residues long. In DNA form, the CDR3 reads TGTGCCATCAGAGGGACAGACTATGGCTACACCTTC. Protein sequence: CAIRGTDYGYTF.

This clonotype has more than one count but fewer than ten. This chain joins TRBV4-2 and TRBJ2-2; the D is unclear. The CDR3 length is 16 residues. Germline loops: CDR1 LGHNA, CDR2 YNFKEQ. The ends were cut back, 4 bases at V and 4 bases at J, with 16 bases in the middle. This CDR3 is CASSRSENLATGELFF. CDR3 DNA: TGTGCCAGCAGCCGATCAGAGAACTTGGCCACCGGGGAGCTGTTTTTT.

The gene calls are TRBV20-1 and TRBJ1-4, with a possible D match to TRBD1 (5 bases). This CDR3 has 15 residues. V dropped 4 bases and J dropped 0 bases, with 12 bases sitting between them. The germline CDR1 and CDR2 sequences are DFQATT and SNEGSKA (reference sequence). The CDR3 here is CSATLDSATNEKLFF. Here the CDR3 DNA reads TGCAGTGCTACCCTCGACAGCGCAACTAATGAAAAACTGTTTTTT.

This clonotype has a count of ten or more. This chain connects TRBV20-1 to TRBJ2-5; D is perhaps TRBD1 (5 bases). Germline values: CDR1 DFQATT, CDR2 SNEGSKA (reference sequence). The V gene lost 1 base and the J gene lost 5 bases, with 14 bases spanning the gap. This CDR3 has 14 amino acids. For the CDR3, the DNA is TGCAGTGCTAGAGGCTCAGGGTTAGGGGAGACCCAGTACTTC. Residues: CSARGSGLGETQYF.

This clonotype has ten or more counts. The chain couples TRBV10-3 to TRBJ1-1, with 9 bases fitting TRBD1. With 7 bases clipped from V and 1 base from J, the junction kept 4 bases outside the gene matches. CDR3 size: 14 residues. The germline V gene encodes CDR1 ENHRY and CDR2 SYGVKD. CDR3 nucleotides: TGTGCCATCATGCCGGGACAGGGGAACACTGAAGCTTTCTTT. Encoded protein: CAIMPGQGNTEAFF.

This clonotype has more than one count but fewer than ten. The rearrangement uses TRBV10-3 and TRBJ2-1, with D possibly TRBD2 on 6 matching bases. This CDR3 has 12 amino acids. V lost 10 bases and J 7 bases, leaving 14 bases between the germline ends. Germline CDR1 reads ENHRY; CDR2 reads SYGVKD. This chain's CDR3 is CATRDWVNEQFF. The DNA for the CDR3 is TGTGCCACCCGGGACTGGGTTAATGAGCAGTTCTTC.

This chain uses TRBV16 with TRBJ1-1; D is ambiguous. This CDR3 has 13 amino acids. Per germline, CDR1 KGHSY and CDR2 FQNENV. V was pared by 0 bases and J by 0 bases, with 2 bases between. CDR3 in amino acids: CASSQSVNTEAFF. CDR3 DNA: TGTGCCAGCAGCCAATCTGTGAACACTGAAGCTTTCTTT.

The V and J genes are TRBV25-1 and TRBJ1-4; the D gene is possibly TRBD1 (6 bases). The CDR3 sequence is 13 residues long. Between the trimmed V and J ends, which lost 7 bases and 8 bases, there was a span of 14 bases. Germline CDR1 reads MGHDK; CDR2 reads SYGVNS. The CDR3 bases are TGTGCCAGCAAAGTCAGGGGTCGGGAAAAACTGTTTTTT. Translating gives CASKVRGREKLFF.

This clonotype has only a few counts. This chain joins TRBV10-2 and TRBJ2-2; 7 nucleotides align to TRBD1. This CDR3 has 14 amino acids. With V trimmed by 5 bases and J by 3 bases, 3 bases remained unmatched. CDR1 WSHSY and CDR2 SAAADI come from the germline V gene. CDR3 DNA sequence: TGCGCCAGCAGTACGACAGGGTACACCGGGGAGCTGTTTTTT. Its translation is CASSTTGYTGELFF.